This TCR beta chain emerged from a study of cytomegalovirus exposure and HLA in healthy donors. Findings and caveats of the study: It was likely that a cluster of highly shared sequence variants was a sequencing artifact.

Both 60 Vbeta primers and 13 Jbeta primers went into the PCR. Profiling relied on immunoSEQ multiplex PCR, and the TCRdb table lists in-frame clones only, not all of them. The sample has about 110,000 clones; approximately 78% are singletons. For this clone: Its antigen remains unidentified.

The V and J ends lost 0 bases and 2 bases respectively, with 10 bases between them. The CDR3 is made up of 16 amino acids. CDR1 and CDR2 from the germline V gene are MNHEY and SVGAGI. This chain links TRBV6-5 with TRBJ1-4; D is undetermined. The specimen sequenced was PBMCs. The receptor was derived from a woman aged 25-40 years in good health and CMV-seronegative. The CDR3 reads CASSYSGSGTNEKLFF. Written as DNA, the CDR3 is TGTGCCAGCAGTTACTCGGGTTCAGGCACTAATGAAAAACTGTTTTTT.